These T cell receptor beta chains were read from a single sample in a study of blood T cell repertoires in COVID-19. The table came from immunoSEQ multiplex PCR; TCRdb's copy has only in-frame clones and leaves some out. The repertoire holds fewer than 70,000 clones, with roughly 80% as singletons. What was sequenced was peripheral blood. The source is a woman aged 80 or over with acute or convalescent COVID-19. Each CDR3 is given with its conserved first and last residue. A D gene is named only where the DNA matches it firmly. Size is omitted from some rows. Given values are once, few, many or a class for expanded clones.

j_gene,d_gene,abundance,v_gene,CDR3nt,CDR3aa
TRBJ2-7,-,-,TRBV3-1/TRBV3-2,TGTGCCAGCAGCCGGACAAATTACGAGCAGTACTTC,CASSRTNYEQYF
TRBJ2-3,TRBD2,-,TRBV7-8,TGTGCCAGCAGCCCGCCGGGACTAGCAGGAGATACGCAGTATTTT,CASSPPGLAGDTQYF
TRBJ2-1,TRBD2,-,TRBV11-3,TGTGCCAGCAGCCCAGGGTCGGGGGGCTCCTACAATGAGCAGTTCTTC,CASSPGSGGSYNEQFF
TRBJ1-3,TRBD1,-,TRBV19,TGTGCCAGTACCACGACAGGGGGCGGAGGAAACACCATATATTTT,CASTTTGGGGNTIYF
TRBJ1-1,-,-,TRBV7-8,TGTGCCAGCAGCCCCCGATCCGGAGTGAACACTGAAGCTTTCTTT,CASSPRSGVNTEAFF
TRBJ1-2,TRBD1,once,TRBV18,TGTGCCAGCTCACCACAGGGACAGGGAGAAGGCTACACCTTC,CASSPQGQGEGYTF
TRBJ1-3,TRBD1,few,TRBV6-5,TGTGCCAGCGGGTCGGACAGGGTGTCCGGAAACACCATATATTTT,CASGSDRVSGNTIYF
TRBJ2-1,-,-,TRBV10-3,TGTGCCATCAGCGCACGGCTGACAGGACCCGACTACAATGAGCAGTTCTTC,CAISARLTGPDYNEQFF
TRBJ2-1,-,-,TRBV5-1,TGCGCCAGCAGCTTAGACGGGGGTGCCTACAATGAGCAGTTCTTC,CASSLDGGAYNEQFF
TRBJ2-7,-,-,TRBV7-2,TGTGCCAGCAGCACCTACAGACTAGTCCCCTACGAGCAGTACTTC,CASSTYRLVPYEQYF
TRBJ1-5,-,once,TRBV6-6,TGTGCCAGCAGTTACCAGACAGGTCTGGGCAATCAGCCCCAGCATTTT,CASSYQTGLGNQPQHF
TRBJ2-7,-,once,TRBV11-2,TGTGCCAGCGGGGGGGCTTACGAGCAGTACTTC,CASGGAYEQYF